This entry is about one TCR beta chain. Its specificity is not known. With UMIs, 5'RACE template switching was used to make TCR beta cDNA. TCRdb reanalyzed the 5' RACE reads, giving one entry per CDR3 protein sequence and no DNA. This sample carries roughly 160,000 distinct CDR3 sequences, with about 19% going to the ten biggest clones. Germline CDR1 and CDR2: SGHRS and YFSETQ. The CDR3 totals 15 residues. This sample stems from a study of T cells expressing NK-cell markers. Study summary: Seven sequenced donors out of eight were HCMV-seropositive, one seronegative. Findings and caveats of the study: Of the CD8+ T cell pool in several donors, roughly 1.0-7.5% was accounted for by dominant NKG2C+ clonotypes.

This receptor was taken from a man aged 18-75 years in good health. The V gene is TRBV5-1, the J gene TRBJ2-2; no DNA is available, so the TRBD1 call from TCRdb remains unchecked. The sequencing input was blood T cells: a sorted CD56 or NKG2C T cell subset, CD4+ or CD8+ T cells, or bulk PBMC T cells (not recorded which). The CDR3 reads CASSWGQGVTGELFF.